This T cell receptor (beta chain) was retrieved from a study of identifying expanded T cells in peripheral blood. Notes on this clone: The antigen is unknown.

Study results and caveats: Clone count variance between roughly 2-week samples rose with total template count. Over approximately two and four weeks, about 15 and 19 clones changed, versus approximately 1.2 between replicates.

This table comes from immunoSEQ multiplex PCR, and its TCRdb copy is limited to in-frame clones, with some not included. The sample holds 95,000 or so clones, approximately 86% seen once. V gave up 7 bases and J gave up 3 bases, with 14 bases separating them. The CDR3 covers 14 residues. CDR1 is SGHRS and CDR2 is YFSETQ in the germline V gene. This rearrangement joins TRBV5-1 to TRBJ2-1, with unresolved D. This clonotype originated in a person aged 18-70 years in good health. Sequenced: blood. CDR3 region: CASGPDVSYNEQFF. The CDR3 nucleotides read TGCGCCAGCGGGCCAGACGTAAGCTACAATGAGCAGTTCTTC.